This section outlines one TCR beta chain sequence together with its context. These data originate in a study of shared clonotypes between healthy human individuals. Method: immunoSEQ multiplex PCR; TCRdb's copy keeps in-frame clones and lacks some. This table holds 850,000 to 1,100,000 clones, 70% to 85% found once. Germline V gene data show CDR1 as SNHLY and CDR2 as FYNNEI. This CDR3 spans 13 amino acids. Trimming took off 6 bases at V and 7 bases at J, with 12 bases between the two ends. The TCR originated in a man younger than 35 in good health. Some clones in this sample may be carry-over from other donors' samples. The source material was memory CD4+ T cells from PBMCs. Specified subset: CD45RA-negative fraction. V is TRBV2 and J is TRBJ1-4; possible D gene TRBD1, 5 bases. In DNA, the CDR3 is TGTGCCAGCAGCAGGGCGGACGGTGAAAAACTGTTTTTT. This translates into CASSRADGEKLFF.